A selection of T cell receptor beta chains follows, all from one sample in a study of identical twins. From the 5' RACE reads, TCRdb called clonotypes with MiXCR, one entry per CDR3 protein. The data show 280,000 or so distinct CDR3 sequences, under 9.5% seen once. This sample also appeared in a second study, on yellow fever vaccine responses in identical twins.

Sequences were obtained from memory (CD45RO+) T cells sorted from blood. The receptors were gathered from a woman between 18 and 30 years old in good health. Each CDR3 is given with its conserved first and last residue. A D gene is named only where the DNA matches it firmly. Expanded clones get a size class; other rows say once, few or many, or leave the size out.

V	D	J	size	CDR3	DNA
TRBV28	NA	TRBJ2-3	few	CASRATDTQYF	TGTGCCAGCAGGGCCACAGATACGCAGTATTTT
TRBV20-1	TRBD1	TRBJ1-1	NA	CSARGTGHTEAFF	TGCAGTGCTAGGGGGACAGGGCACACTGAAGCTTTCTTT
TRBV2	NA	TRBJ1-2	NA	CASSPAPNYGYTF	TGTGCCAGCAGCCCTGCGCCTAACTATGGCTACACCTTC
TRBV7-8	NA	TRBJ1-5	many	CASSLAPGDQPQHF	TGTGCCAGCAGCTTAGCCCCAGGAGATCAGCCCCAGCATTTT
TRBV2	NA	TRBJ1-3	NA	CASREGVGNTIYF	TGTGCCAGCAGGGAGGGAGTCGGAAACACCATATATTTT
TRBV28	NA	TRBJ1-1	NA	CASSLIRDGGPIQAFF	TGTGCCAGCAGTTTAATCAGGGACGGGGGGCCCATCCAAGCTTTCTTT
TRBV6-1	NA	TRBJ1-5	few	CASRESSFNQPQHF	TGTGCCAGCAGGGAGTCAAGCTTCAATCAGCCCCAGCATTTT
TRBV7-9	NA	TRBJ2-6	NA	CASSPQGASGANVLTF	TGTGCCAGCAGCCCTCAGGGTGCCTCTGGGGCCAACGTCCTGACTTTC
TRBV20-1	TRBD2	TRBJ2-3	NA	CSARDKGELAGDTQYF	TGCAGTGCTAGAGATAAGGGCGAACTAGCGGGAGATACGCAGTATTTT
TRBV20-1	NA	TRBJ2-4	few	CSARAGTPTPIQYF	TGCAGTGCTAGGGCCGGGACCCCGACCCCTATTCAGTACTTC
TRBV6-1	NA	TRBJ2-1	few	CASSEVSNWSYNEQFF	TGTGCCAGCAGTGAAGTGAGCAACTGGTCTTACAATGAGCAGTTCTTC
TRBV20-1	TRBD2	TRBJ2-2	NA	CSARAGTSAGELFF	TGCAGTGCTAGAGCCGGGACTAGTGCCGGGGAGCTGTTTTTT
TRBV20-1	NA	TRBJ1-4	NA	CSARGGDVSEKLFF	TGCAGTGCTAGGGGCGGGGACGTCAGTGAAAAACTGTTTTTT
TRBV6-5	NA	TRBJ2-5	NA	CASSYERRAGGTQYF	TGTGCCAGCAGTTACGAACGCCGTGCGGGTGGGACCCAGTACTTC
TRBV5-1	NA	TRBJ2-5	NA	CASSLVGGPTQETQYF	TGCGCCAGCAGCTTGGTTGGCGGACCGACCCAAGAGACCCAGTACTTC
TRBV7-6	TRBD2	TRBJ2-1	NA	CASPLGSSGGSTGEQFF	TGTGCCAGCCCCTTGGGGTCTAGCGGGGGCTCAACAGGGGAGCAGTTCTTC
TRBV20-1	TRBD2	TRBJ2-1	few	CSARSGGAAYNEQFF	TGCAGTGCTAGAAGCGGGGGGGCAGCCTACAATGAGCAGTTCTTC
TRBV29-1	TRBD1	TRBJ2-6	few	CSTTGGGPGANVLTF	TGCAGCACGACAGGGGGAGGCCCTGGGGCCAACGTCCTGACTTTC
TRBV3-1	NA	TRBJ1-5	NA	CASSLGPVSNQPQHF	TGTGCCAGCAGCCTAGGTCCGGTTAGCAATCAGCCCCAGCATTTT
TRBV29-1	NA	TRBJ2-3	many	CSVDGTQNTDTQYF	TGCAGCGTTGACGGGACTCAAAACACAGATACGCAGTATTTT
TRBV9	NA	TRBJ1-5	few	CASSVAAAVEGQPQHF	TGTGCCAGCAGCGTGGCCGCCGCGGTTGAGGGTCAGCCCCAGCATTTT
TRBV6-1	TRBD2	TRBJ2-1	many	CASSVVAGTSNEQFF	TGTGCCAGCAGTGTAGTAGCGGGAACAAGCAATGAGCAGTTCTTC
TRBV5-1	TRBD2	TRBJ2-3	many	CASSFRDYNTDTQYF	TGCGCCAGCAGCTTTCGGGACTACAACACAGATACGCAGTATTTT
TRBV24-1	TRBD2	TRBJ2-5	few	CATSDFPAGGLETQYF	TGTGCCACCAGTGATTTTCCAGCGGGGGGGTTAGAGACCCAGTACTTC
TRBV20-1	TRBD2	TRBJ2-1	NA	CSARDGSSGSSSYNEQFF	TGCAGTGCTAGAGATGGTAGTAGCGGGAGCTCTTCCTACAATGAGCAGTTCTTC
TRBV20-1	NA	TRBJ2-3	many	CSAQISGTSTDTQYF	TGCAGTGCCCAGATATCAGGGACTAGCACAGATACGCAGTATTTT
TRBV3-1	NA	TRBJ2-5	NA	CASSPQGWGTQYF	TGTGCCAGCAGCCCGCAGGGATGGGGGACCCAGTACTTC
TRBV20-1	NA	TRBJ2-1	few	CSASSSSFHNEQFF	TGCAGTGCTAGTTCGTCTAGCTTCCACAATGAGCAGTTCTTC
TRBV10-3	NA	TRBJ2-2	few	CAISESRGGVNTGELFF	TGTGCCATCAGTGAGTCAAGGGGGGGCGTAAACACCGGGGAGCTGTTTTTT
TRBV3-1	NA	TRBJ1-5	many	CASSHRASGNQPQHF	TGTGCCAGCAGCCACCGGGCCTCGGGGAATCAGCCCCAGCATTTT
TRBV5-1	TRBD1	TRBJ1-1	many	CASSLGQATEAFF	TGCGCCAGCAGCCTGGGACAGGCCACTGAAGCTTTCTTT
TRBV5-1	TRBD1	TRBJ2-7	many	CASSLETGGVTYEQYF	TGCGCCAGCAGCTTGGAGACAGGGGGAGTGACCTACGAGCAGTACTTC
TRBV12-3/TRBV12-4	NA	TRBJ1-2	few	CASGLGALGYGYTF	TGTGCCAGCGGTCTGGGGGCCTTAGGCTATGGCTACACCTTC
TRBV20-1	TRBD1	TRBJ1-3	few	CSVGQGDRNTIYF	TGCAGTGTGGGACAGGGAGACAGAAACACCATATATTTT
TRBV11-2	NA	TRBJ2-7	NA	CASSSQQRGEQYF	TGTGCCAGCAGCTCTCAGCAGCGTGGCGAGCAGTACTTC
TRBV4-1	NA	TRBJ2-6	many	CASSQDNSGANVLTF	TGCGCCAGCAGCCAAGATAATTCCGGGGCCAACGTCCTGACTTTC
TRBV28	TRBD2	TRBJ2-3	few	CATHLAGAPNTQYF	TGTGCCACCCATCTAGCGGGGGCCCCTAATACGCAGTATTTT
TRBV12-3/TRBV12-4	NA	TRBJ2-1	many	CASSSRTGEVNSYNEQFF	TGTGCCAGCAGTTCAAGGACGGGAGAGGTGAACTCCTACAATGAGCAGTTCTTC
TRBV25-1	NA	TRBJ2-5	NA	CASSEGVVETQYF	TGTGCCAGCAGTGAAGGGGTTGTGGAGACCCAGTACTTC
TRBV6-1	NA	TRBJ1-1	few	CASSERPSGTEAFF	TGTGCCAGCAGTGAACGCCCCTCGGGGACTGAAGCTTTCTTT
TRBV2	NA	TRBJ2-1	many	CASKALKGPHEQFF	TGTGCCAGCAAAGCCCTTAAGGGGCCCCATGAGCAGTTCTTC
TRBV5-1	TRBD2	TRBJ2-1	many	CASSLGSGSYNEQFF	TGCGCCAGCAGCTTGGGTAGCGGGAGCTACAATGAGCAGTTCTTC
TRBV6-5	NA	TRBJ2-5	NA	CASSQGQETQYF	TGTGCCAGCAGCCAGGGACAAGAGACCCAGTACTTC
TRBV5-6	NA	TRBJ1-2	NA	CASSLEYWAGVNNYGYTF	TGTGCCAGCAGCTTGGAGTATTGGGCCGGCGTCAATAACTATGGCTACACCTTC
TRBV10-3	NA	TRBJ2-3	few	CAIGSSGTDTQYF	TGTGCCATCGGTTCTAGCGGCACAGATACGCAGTATTTT
TRBV3-1	NA	TRBJ2-2	NA	CASSHEGDTGELFF	TGTGCCAGCAGCCATGAGGGAGACACCGGGGAGCTGTTTTTT
TRBV7-8	NA	TRBJ2-2	NA	CASSQPLGATGELFF	TGTGCCAGCAGCCAACCCCTGGGCGCTACCGGGGAGCTGTTTTTT
TRBV5-6	NA	TRBJ1-1	few	CASSLTGWVNTEAFF	TGTGCCAGCAGCTTAACAGGGTGGGTGAACACTGAAGCTTTCTTT
TRBV5-1	TRBD1	TRBJ1-1	NA	CASSLDGTGTEAFF	TGCGCCAGCAGCTTGGATGGGACAGGCACTGAAGCTTTCTTT
TRBV7-9	NA	TRBJ2-6	NA	CASSLGAQSGANVLTF	TGTGCCAGCAGCTTAGGAGCCCAATCCGGGGCCAACGTCCTGACTTTC
TRBV7-3	TRBD1	TRBJ1-2	NA	CASSTTGARGGYTF	TGTGCCAGCAGCACTACAGGGGCACGAGGTGGCTACACCTTC
TRBV4-1	NA	TRBJ1-6	few	CASSLPEGPGSPLHF	TGCGCCAGCAGCCTCCCGGAGGGTCCCGGTTCACCCCTCCACTTT
TRBV20-1	TRBD2	TRBJ2-1	NA	CSAGGLAGYNEQFF	TGCAGTGCTGGCGGACTAGCGGGGTACAATGAGCAGTTCTTC
TRBV5-1	TRBD2	TRBJ2-5	NA	CASSSRTSRNFQTQYF	TGCGCCAGCAGCTCCAGGACTAGCAGGAACTTTCAGACCCAGTACTTC
TRBV10-3	TRBD1	TRBJ2-5	many	CATRTGGEETQYF	TGTGCCACAAGGACAGGGGGCGAGGAGACCCAGTACTTC
TRBV7-9	TRBD2	TRBJ2-1	many	CASSQELAGESYNEQFF	TGTGCCAGCAGCCAAGAACTAGCGGGAGAGTCCTACAATGAGCAGTTCTTC
TRBV7-6	TRBD1	TRBJ2-2	NA	CASSDDRGRAGELFF	TGTGCCAGCAGCGACGACAGGGGTCGGGCCGGGGAGCTGTTTTTT
TRBV7-8	TRBD1	TRBJ2-3	NA	CASSRTGWGTDTQYF	TGTGCCAGCAGCCGGACAGGTTGGGGCACAGATACGCAGTATTTT
TRBV4-2	TRBD2	TRBJ2-1	many	CASSQDATSGGAYNEQFF	TGTGCCAGCAGCCAAGATGCGACTAGCGGGGGGGCCTACAATGAGCAGTTCTTC
TRBV29-1	TRBD1	TRBJ2-1	many	CSAQPLGQGNRYNEQFF	TGCAGCGCCCAACCCCTTGGACAGGGTAATAGGTACAATGAGCAGTTCTTC